The 13 T cell receptor beta chains below all came from one sample that was sequenced in a study of neoadjuvant nivolumab and ipilimumab in lung cancer. This table comes from immunoSEQ multiplex PCR, and its TCRdb copy is limited to in-frame clones, with some not included. This table has 10,000 to 15,000 clones, approximately 94% appearing once. The sequencing here drew on peripheral blood, taken after neoadjuvant nivolumab, alone or with ipilimumab, at or shortly before surgery. The receptors here all came from an adult with non-small cell lung cancer.

This chain connects TRBV21-1 to TRBJ2-5; the table's D gene call, TRBD2, was not cross checked with the DNA. TRBV21-1 is a recognized pseudogene. The CDR3 covers 17 residues. The CDR3 here is CASSKFRLAGEVETQYF. DNA for the CDR3: TGTGCCAGCAGCAAATTCCGACTAGCGGGAGAAGTAGAGACCCAGTACTTC.

Details on this clone: One junction end does not reproduce the germline sequence, and a read error may be involved. The gene calls are TRBV7-2 and TRBJ2-7; 11 nucleotides line up with TRBD2. Germline-derived CDR1 and CDR2 are SGHTA and FQGNSA. The CDR3 runs to 14 residues. The CDR3 DNA sequence: TGTGCCAGCACCTTAGTTGGGACTAGCGGCGAGCAGTACTTC. It is translated as CASTLVGTSGEQYF.

The genes are TRBV15 and TRBJ2-1; D gene uncertain. Germline V CDR1 and CDR2: LNHNV, YYDKDF (reference sequence). The length of the CDR3 is 16 residues. Trimming took off 1 base at V and 5 bases at J, with 15 bases between the two ends. CDR3 residues: CATSRGVGWPNNEQFF. The CDR3 DNA follows: TGTGCCACCAGCAGAGGGGTGGGCTGGCCTAACAATGAGCAGTTCTTC.

The V gene is TRBV27, the J gene TRBJ2-3; 8 bases are a match to TRBD1. The junction had 5 bases not matched to a gene; V was cut back by 6 bases and J by 0 bases. This CDR3 spans 15 amino acids. CDR1 is MNHEY and CDR2 is SMNVEV in the germline V gene (reference sequence). The CDR3 nucleotides are TGTGCCAGCAGGCTAGGACAGGGTAGCACAGATACGCAGTATTTT. Amino acid sequence: CASRLGQGSTDTQYF.

J is TRBJ2-5 and V is TRBV7-9; D not resolved. This CDR3 is 14 amino acids long. The V and J ends lost 6 bases and 3 bases respectively, with 14 bases between them. Germline V gene lookup returns CDR1 SEHNR and CDR2 FQNEAQ (reference sequence). The CDR3 sequence is CASSPRRWEETQYF. CDR3 in DNA: TGTGCCAGCAGTCCCCGCCGGTGGGAAGAGACCCAGTACTTC.

The chain couples TRBV29-1 to TRBJ2-7; 7 nucleotides agree with TRBD1. This CDR3 comprises 14 residues. The V gene end was trimmed by 6 bases and the J gene end by 2 bases; junction bases not matched to a gene: 10. CDR1 and CDR2 from the germline V gene are SQVTM and ANQGSEA. The DNA for the CDR3 is TGCAGCGTCGTTTCTCCAGGGGGAACCTACGAGCAGTACTTC. Amino acids: CSVVSPGGTYEQYF.

This clone has only one observation. The chain employs TRBV10-3 and TRBJ2-1; 8 bases map to TRBD1. Germline V gene data show CDR1 as ENHRY and CDR2 as SYGVKD. The V and J ends lost 6 bases and 6 bases, in that order; junction bases with no gene match: 7. CDR3 length: 14 amino acids. The CDR3 DNA reads TGTGCCATCAGCCTGACAGGGGCGGTCAATGAGCAGTTCTTC. It specifies CAISLTGAVNEQFF.

V and J are TRBV27 and TRBJ2-7; TRBD1 matches 8 bases. The CDR3 spans 14 residues. Per germline, CDR1 MNHEY and CDR2 SMNVEV (reference sequence). Trimming took 5 bases from V and 5 from J; bases not matched to a gene: 8. The CDR3 nucleotides read TGTGCCAGCAGTATGAACAGGGGGTTCAACGAGCAGTACTTC. Translating it yields CASSMNRGFNEQYF.

The J gene is TRBJ2-7, the V gene TRBV7-9; weak D call: TRBD2 (6 bases). The V gene lost 2 bases and the J gene lost 0 bases, with 11 bases spanning the gap. The CDR3 is made up of 15 amino acids. Germline CDR1 SEHNR, CDR2 FQNEAQ (reference sequence). The CDR3 region is CASSLISGSSYEQYF. DNA for the CDR3: TGTGCCAGCAGCTTAATTAGCGGAAGCTCCTACGAGCAGTACTTC.

V is TRBV7-2 and J is TRBJ2-3, with D hard to call. The CDR3 has 16 amino acids. Germline-derived CDR1 and CDR2 are SGHTA and FQGNSA. Trimming took 4 bases from V and 2 from J, leaving 16 bases between them. CDR3 in DNA: TGTGCCAGCAGCTCCCGACCCGGGTCTAACACAGATACGCAGTATTTT. This encodes CASSSRPGSNTDTQYF.

The chain uses TRBV2 and TRBJ1-5; perhaps TRBD1 as D (5 bases). The CDR3 has 15 amino acids. The V gene's germline CDR1 is SNHLY and CDR2 FYNNEI. Between the trimmed V and J ends, which lost 4 bases and 1 base, there was a span of 11 bases. CDR3 loop: CASSAPGRSNQPQHF. The CDR3, as DNA: TGTGCCAGCAGTGCACCGGGACGGAGCAATCAGCCCCAGCATTTT.

This sequence joins TRBV10-3 and TRBJ2-7; 9 positions match TRBD2. From germline, CDR1 is ENHRY and CDR2 SYGVKD. The CDR3 consists of 14 residues. J lost 6 bases, V lost 1 base, and 4 bases had no gene match. CDR3 sequence reads: CAISELGTSFEQYF. The CDR3 DNA reads TGTGCCATCAGTGAGTTGGGGACTAGCTTCGAGCAGTACTTC.

The table lists this clone with a count of one. J is TRBJ2-2 and V is TRBV7-6; a weak D match, TRBD1 (5 bases). This CDR3 contains 13 residues. Trimming took 4 bases from V and 7 from J, leaving 10 bases between them. Germline values: CDR1 SGHVS, CDR2 FNYEAQ. The CDR3 region has the DNA TGTGCCAGCAGCTCAGACAGATACGGGGAGCTGTTTTTT. Translation: CASSSDRYGELFF.